These T cell receptor beta chains were read from a single sample in a study of human T cells and chemical hapten exposure. TCRdb reprocessed the RACE reads with MiXCR, giving one entry per CDR3 protein. Of roughly 100,000 distinct CDR3 sequences listed, around 9% were seen once; the top ten hold around 2.8%. Sequenced sample: whole blood. The receptors stem from a female donor in good health. Some clones in this sample may be carry-over from other donors' samples. Both conserved end residues are part of each CDR3. A D gene is named only where the DNA matches it firmly. Not every row has a clone size; where given, it reads once, few, many or a size class.

J: TRBJ2-7; size: NA; V: TRBV12-3/TRBV12-4; D: TRBD2; CDR3: CASSPPLAGVYEQYF; DNA: TGTGCCAGCAGTCCACCCCTAGCGGGAGTCTACGAGCAGTACTTC
J: TRBJ1-2; size: NA; V: TRBV28; D: NA; CDR3: CASSLRRTSYGYTF; DNA: TGTGCCAGCAGTTTAAGACGGACGTCCTATGGCTACACCTTC
J: TRBJ2-5; size: once; V: TRBV24-1; D: NA; CDR3: CATSDPRTEETQYF; DNA: TGTGCCACCAGTGATCCCAGGACTGAAGAGACCCAGTACTTC
J: TRBJ2-1; size: few; V: TRBV5-5; D: NA; CDR3: CASSLVQGTLNEQFF; DNA: TGTGCCAGCAGCTTGGTACAGGGCACCCTCAATGAGCAGTTCTTC
J: TRBJ2-7; size: few; V: TRBV29-1; D: TRBD1; CDR3: CSVESAQGYSYEQYF; DNA: TGCAGCGTTGAGTCGGCACAGGGGTATTCCTACGAGCAGTACTTC
J: TRBJ2-7; size: few; V: TRBV6-6; D: NA; CDR3: CASSVQGSDEQYF; DNA: TGTGCCAGCTCGGTCCAGGGGAGTGACGAGCAGTACTTC
J: TRBJ2-3; size: NA; V: TRBV11-3; D: NA; CDR3: CASSPRVDVDTQYF; DNA: TGTGCCAGCAGCCCCAGAGTTGATGTCGATACGCAGTATTTT
J: TRBJ1-2; size: many; V: TRBV24-1; D: NA; CDR3: CATSDLWHHYGYTF; DNA: TGTGCCACCAGTGATTTGTGGCACCACTATGGCTACACCTTC
J: TRBJ2-3; size: many; V: TRBV6-6; D: NA; CDR3: CASTPRGRVTDTQYF; DNA: TGTGCCAGTACCCCCAGGGGGAGGGTTACAGATACGCAGTATTTT
J: TRBJ2-3; size: many; V: TRBV30; D: NA; CDR3: CAWSAGSSTDTQYF; DNA: TGTGCCTGGAGTGCCGGGAGTAGCACAGATACGCAGTATTTT
J: TRBJ2-5; size: few; V: TRBV20-1; D: TRBD1; CDR3: CSATAGTVQETQYF; DNA: TGCAGTGCCACTGCCGGGACAGTCCAAGAGACCCAGTACTTC